This entry lists 9 T cell receptor beta chains sequenced from one sample in a study of read filtering for tumor transcriptome and immune sequencing. The library was built from 400 to 500 ng RNA with molecular barcoded adaptors for alpha/delta and beta/gamma chains. TCRdb re-derived calls from the reads in MiXCR, one entry per CDR3 protein. The sample contains more than 30,000 distinct CDR3 sequences, less than 15% of which appear only once. Sequencing was performed on a population of CD138-negative cells sorted from bone marrow. The receptor source for this set is a donor at least 40 years old with multiple myeloma.

This clonotype showed up just a few times. This rearrangement joins TRBV20-1 to TRBJ2-7; TRBD1 aligns across 7 bases. V shed 3 bases, J shed 3 bases, and the junction held 11 bases outside the gene matches. In germline, CDR1 is DFQATT, CDR2 SNEGSKA (reference sequence). This CDR3 has 15 residues. The CDR3 nucleotides are TGCAGTGCTAGTTGGGCGAAGGGGGCGGTCTACGAGCAGTACTTC. Encoded protein: CSASWAKGAVYEQYF.

This clonotype was recorded at least ten times. The chain has TRBV10-3 and TRBJ2-7; weak D call: TRBD1 (5 bases). V gave up 0 bases and J gave up 3 bases, with 9 bases separating them. The CDR3 has 14 residues. The germline V gene encodes CDR1 ENHRY and CDR2 SYGVKD. In nucleotides, the CDR3 is TGTGCCATCAGTGAGTCGAGGCAGGGCTACGAGCAGTACTTC. As protein: CAISESRQGYEQYF.

Many counts were recorded for this clonotype. The chain joins TRBV11-2 to TRBJ2-7; possible D gene TRBD1, 6 bases. Germline-derived CDR1 and CDR2 are SGHAT and FQNNGV. There are 15 residues in the CDR3. V lost 8 bases, J lost 5 bases, and 22 bases lay in between. Here the CDR3 reads CASSLRVAGDDEQYF. As DNA, the CDR3 is TGTGCCAGCTCCCTTAGGGTGGCAGGGGATGACGAGCAGTACTTC.

This clonotype was seen more than once but under ten times. This sequence may be a read error, since a much larger clone differs from it by one base. The V call is TRBV14, the J call TRBJ1-1, with D uncertain. CDR1 is SGHDN and CDR2 is FVKESK in the germline V gene. The length of the CDR3 is 14 residues. CDR3 in DNA: TGTGCCGGCAGTCCTACACTGAGGGACACTGAAGCTTTCTTT. This translates into CAGSPTLRDTEAFF.

The chain employs TRBV28 and TRBJ1-5; the match to TRBD1 covers 8 bases. Germline V gene sequence: CDR1 MDHEN, CDR2 SYDVKM. The CDR3 sequence is 15 residues long. The V gene end was trimmed by 6 bases and the J gene end by 2 bases; junction bases not matched to a gene: 6. The CDR3 DNA follows: TGTGCCAGCAGCCTCAGGGGGCTCGGCAATCAGCCCCAGCATTTT. The encoded protein is CASSLRGLGNQPQHF.

This clonotype was found many times. This rearrangement joins TRBV6-1 to TRBJ2-4; D is unresolved. V was cut by 1 base and J by 0 bases, with 10 bases left in between. The CDR3 is 16 residues long. The V gene's germline CDR1 is MNHNS and CDR2 SASEGT. For the CDR3, the DNA is TGTGCCAGCAGTGAAGTTCAGGCTATAGCCAAAAACATTCAGTACTTC. Protein: CASSEVQAIAKNIQYF.

This clonotype has ten or more counts. The chain joins TRBV10-3 to TRBJ1-1; 9 positions match TRBD1. The CDR3 has 15 residues. The germline V gene has CDR1 ENHRY and CDR2 SYGVKD. Losses at the gene ends were 5 bases for V and 2 bases for J; bases not matched to a gene: 6. The CDR3: CAISYTGGANTEAFF. In DNA, the CDR3 is TGTGCCATCAGTTATACAGGGGGCGCAAACACTGAAGCTTTCTTT.

This clonotype was counted a few times. The chain links TRBV7-2 to TRBJ2-7; TRBD1 agrees at 7 bases. CDR1 is SGHTA, CDR2 FQGNSA, per germline. This CDR3 is built from 14 residues. V shed 4 bases, J shed 2 bases, and the junction held 5 bases outside the gene matches. The CDR3 DNA reads as TGTGCCAGCAGCTCCCGACAGGGTACCTACGAGCAGTACTTC. As protein: CASSSRQGTYEQYF.

This clonotype has a count of ten or more. The chain employs TRBV29-1 and TRBJ2-3, with 8 bases identical to TRBD1. Trimming at V came to 3 bases and at J to 2 bases, leaving 7 bases not matched to a gene. Germline loops: CDR1 SQVTM, CDR2 ANQGSEA. The CDR3 covers 15 residues. The CDR3: CSVEGTGSTTDTQYF. CDR3 bases: TGCAGCGTTGAGGGGACAGGATCGACCACAGATACGCAGTATTTT.